Listed below are T cell receptor beta chains from one sample, sequenced in a study of beta chain features in type 1 diabetes. Libraries were prepared by immunoSEQ multiplex PCR; TCRdb keeps only in-frame clonotypes and omits some of them. The sample lists hundreds of thousands of clones, around 15% seen once, with 0.093% in the top ten. The sequenced sample consisted of naive CD4+ T cells from blood. All receptors derive from a man aged 18 to 30 in good health. Both conserved end residues are part of each CDR3. The D gene is left open where the match is weak. Rows may omit the clone size; those that give it use once, few, many or a size class.

few	TRBJ2-5	-	TRBV21-1	TGTGCCAGCAGCCCCCGCGGACAGGGGGCTATTGAGCAGTACTTC	CASSPRGQGAIEQYF
-	TRBJ2-1	-	TRBV19	TGTGCCAGTACCACAGCGTTCTTGGGCTCCTACAATGAGCAGTTCTTC	CASTTAFLGSYNEQFF
few	TRBJ2-7	-	TRBV10-3	TGTGCCATCAGTGGGATGAGCGGCGCCTACGAGCAGTACTTC	CAISGMSGAYEQYF
few	TRBJ2-7	-	TRBV21-1	TGTGCCAGCAGCAAAGCAAGGTTTTCCTACGAGCAGTACTTC	CASSKARFSYEQYF
few	TRBJ2-1	TRBD2	TRBV28	TGTGCCAGCAGTTTATCCGGACTAGCGGGAGTCTATGAGCAGTTCTTC	CASSLSGLAGVYEQFF
-	TRBJ1-1	-	TRBV7-2	TGTGCCAGCAGCTTAGAGGAGGGGAGCTTGCCTTTCTTT	CASSLEEGSLPFF
-	TRBJ2-7	TRBD1	TRBV7-6	TGTGCCAGCAGCTTAGGTATCGGACAGGGGACCTACGAGCAGTACTTC	CASSLGIGQGTYEQYF
-	TRBJ2-7	-	TRBV7-2	TGTGCCAGCAGCTTAGTCGGGGAACCCAAATACGAGCAGTACTTC	CASSLVGEPKYEQYF
few	TRBJ1-5	TRBD1	TRBV5-1	TGCGCCAGCAGCTTGGGGACAGGGGGATTCGGGAATCAGCCCCAGCATTTT	CASSLGTGGFGNQPQHF
-	TRBJ1-5	TRBD1	TRBV5-1	TGCGCCAGCAGCTTGGGTCCCGAGGGGGCGCAGCCCCAGCATTTT	CASSLGPEGAQPQHF
few	TRBJ2-7	-	TRBV28	TGTGCCAGCAGTATTCCCCCTTACGAGCAGTACTTC	CASSIPPYEQYF
few	TRBJ2-7	TRBD2	TRBV28	TGTGCCAGCGGTGAGAAAAGCGGGACCCCATTC	CASGEKSGTPF
-	TRBJ1-2	-	TRBV29-1	TGCAGCGTTGAAGGGGGAGGGGGCTATGGCTACACCTTC	CSVEGGGGYGYTF
few	TRBJ2-3	TRBD1	TRBV29-1	TGCAGCGTACAGGGGCGTAACACAGATACGCAGTATTTT	CSVQGRNTDTQYF
-	TRBJ2-7	-	TRBV28	TGTGCCAGCAGCGCCGGGTCACTATCCTACGAGCAGTACTTC	CASSAGSLSYEQYF
few	TRBJ2-7	-	TRBV5-1	TGCGCCAGCAGCTTGGCGGGACAACTCTACGAGCAGTACTTC	CASSLAGQLYEQYF
-	TRBJ2-3	-	TRBV7-9	TGTGCCAGCAGCCCGGGACAAGGCCCAGATACGCAGTATTTT	CASSPGQGPDTQYF
-	TRBJ2-5	-	TRBV11-2	TGTGCCAGCAGACTACTTGGCAGACAGACCCAGTACTTC	CASRLLGRQTQYF
few	TRBJ1-2	-	TRBV5-1	TGCGCCAGCAGCTTGGAACGGGACGCATCGGGGACACGTGGCTATGGCTACACCTTC	CASSLERDASGTRGYGYTF
-	TRBJ1-2	-	TRBV9	TGTGCCAGCAGCGTAGCTGACAGGTCTTCTGGCTACACCTTC	CASSVADRSSGYTF
-	TRBJ2-5	-	TRBV10-3	TGTGCCATCAGTGACGGACAGTTACGGGAGACCCAGTACTTC	CAISDGQLRETQYF
-	TRBJ2-7	-	TRBV21-1	TGTGCCAGCAGCAATAGGGGCCGCGAGCAGTACTTC	CASSNRGREQYF
few	TRBJ2-1	-	TRBV20-1	TGCAGTGCAGCGGCCCAGGTGCAGTTCTTC	CSAAAQVQFF
-	TRBJ1-5	TRBD1	TRBV7-2	TGTGCCAGCAGCTGGGACAGGGTCAATCAGCCCCAGCATTTT	CASSWDRVNQPQHF
few	TRBJ1-1	-	TRBV2	TGTGCCAGCGGCTCCGGGACGGCCGAAGCTTTCTTT	CASGSGTAEAFF
many	TRBJ2-1	TRBD2	TRBV10-3	TGTGCCATCAATGGGGAGGGTCCCTCCTACAATGAGCAGTTCTTC	CAINGEGPSYNEQFF
-	TRBJ1-2	-	TRBV2	TGTGCCAGCAGTGAAGTATCAGGGAAACGTGGCTACACCTTC	CASSEVSGKRGYTF
-	TRBJ2-5	TRBD1	TRBV7-2	TGTGCCAGCAGCAAATTTCCAGAAGACAGGGGCGAAGAGACCCAGTACTTC	CASSKFPEDRGEETQYF
-	TRBJ1-6	TRBD1	TRBV7-9	TGTGCCAGCAGCTTAGGCGGACAGGGCGATAGTTCACCCCTCCACTTT	CASSLGGQGDSSPLHF
few	TRBJ2-1	TRBD1	TRBV29-1	TGCAGCGGACAGGGGGCCCGGCGCGTCAATGAGCAGTTCTTC	CSGQGARRVNEQFF
-	TRBJ2-7	-	TRBV30	TGTGCCTCTACCGGGCCCATCTCCTACGAGCAGTACTTC	CASTGPISYEQYF
-	TRBJ1-6	-	TRBV5-1	TGCGCCAGCAACCCCCAAGGAAATTCACCCCTCCACTTT	CASNPQGNSPLHF
few	TRBJ2-5	-	TRBV29-1	TGCAGCGTTGGACAGAGCCAAGAGACCCAGTACTTC	CSVGQSQETQYF
-	TRBJ2-7	-	TRBV9	TGTGCCAGCAGCGTTTCAGGGAAATCCTACGAGCAGTACTTC	CASSVSGKSYEQYF
-	TRBJ2-7	TRBD2	TRBV28	TGTGCCAGCAGGACTAGCGGGATTTACGAGCAGTACTTC	CASRTSGIYEQYF
-	TRBJ2-3	-	TRBV4-1	TGCGCCAGCAGCCGCCTTAGCCAGGGATGGAGCACAGATACGCAGTATTTT	CASSRLSQGWSTDTQYF
few	TRBJ2-4	TRBD2	TRBV2	TGTGCCAGCAGCCCCCTTCCGGGAGGGCCCCTCGGAAACATTCAGTACTTC	CASSPLPGGPLGNIQYF
few	TRBJ2-5	-	TRBV28	TGTGCCAGCAGTCTCCGCGGTGGGGGGCGGAAGACCCAGTACTTC	CASSLRGGGRKTQYF
-	TRBJ1-1	-	TRBV7-2	TGTGCCAGCAGCTCAGGGGCTGAAGCTTTCTTT	CASSSGAEAFF
-	TRBJ2-3	-	TRBV29-1	TGCAGCGTAAGCGGGACATTCACAGATACGCAGTATTTT	CSVSGTFTDTQYF
-	TRBJ2-7	TRBD1	TRBV10-3	TGTGCCATCAGTGAGTGGAGGGACAGGGATGTTGAGCAGTACTTC	CAISEWRDRDVEQYF
-	TRBJ2-3	TRBD2	TRBV11-2	TGTGCCAGCAGCACCTTAGCGGGAACTGGCACAGATACGCAGTATTTT	CASSTLAGTGTDTQYF
few	TRBJ2-7	-	TRBV4-2	TGTGCCAGCAGCCAAGGGGACCGAAGCTCCTACGAGCAGTACTTC	CASSQGDRSSYEQYF